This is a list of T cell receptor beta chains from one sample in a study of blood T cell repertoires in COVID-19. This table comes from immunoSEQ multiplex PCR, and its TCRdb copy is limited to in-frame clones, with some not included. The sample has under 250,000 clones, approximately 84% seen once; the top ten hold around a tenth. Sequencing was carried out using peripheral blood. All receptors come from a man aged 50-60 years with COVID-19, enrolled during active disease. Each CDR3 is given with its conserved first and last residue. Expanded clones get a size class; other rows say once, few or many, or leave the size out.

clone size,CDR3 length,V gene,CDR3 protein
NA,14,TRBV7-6,CASSLLAGVNEQFF
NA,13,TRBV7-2,CASSGQINQPQHF
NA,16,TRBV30,CAWSGLAGVGGNTIYF
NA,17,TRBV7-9,CASSFRISGFAYNEQFF
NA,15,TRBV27,CASSSTGRGNQPQHF
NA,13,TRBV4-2,CASSPGDRSGYTF
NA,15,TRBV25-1,CASSESGRLKNEQFF
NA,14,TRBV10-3,CAISESRQGGGYTF
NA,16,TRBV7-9,CASSSSLGDKVYGYTF
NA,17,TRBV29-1,CSAMGLAGIANTGELFF
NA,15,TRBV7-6,CASSLRLAVDGELFF
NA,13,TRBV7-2,CASSLQVPDTQYF
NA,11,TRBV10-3,CAISNRDSQFF
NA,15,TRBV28,CASLTGGGAQEKLFF
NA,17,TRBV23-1,CASSQSLTSGGSNTQYF
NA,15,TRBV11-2,CASSLGLGREYEQYF
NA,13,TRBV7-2,CASSTRTSGEQFF
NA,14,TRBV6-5,CASQGQGVSYEQYF
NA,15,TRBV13,CASSQGQEVPLGYTF
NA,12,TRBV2,CASRVDSYGYTF
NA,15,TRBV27,CASSPGQGWNTEAFF
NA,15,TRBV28,CASSLDRGKGQPQHF
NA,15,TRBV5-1,CASSLVGAKEDTQYF
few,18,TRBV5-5,CASSLVFGSAPTNYGYTF
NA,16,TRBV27,CASSFLVAGNTGELFF
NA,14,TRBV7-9,CASNSVGVDSPLHF
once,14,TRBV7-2,CASTILAGVGEQYF
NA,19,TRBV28,CASTLGSAGFLIGANVLTF
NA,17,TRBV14,CASSQESAVPGYNEQFF
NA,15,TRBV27,CASSSYREKPYEQYF
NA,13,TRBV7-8,CASGKDYQETQYF
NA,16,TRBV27,CASREYSGTSIDEQFF
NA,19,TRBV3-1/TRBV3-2,CASSQFILTTGDSGNTIYF
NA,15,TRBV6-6,CASSYTGQSNYGYTF
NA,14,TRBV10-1,CASSESVTGYEQYF
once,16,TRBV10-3,CAISERSGGAYTEAFF
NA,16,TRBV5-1,CASSLESSGRWETQYF
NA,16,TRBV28,CASSSVGGADNEKLFF
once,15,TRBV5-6,CASSSRQSSNSPLHF
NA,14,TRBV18,CASSSYGRGSEQYF
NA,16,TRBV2,CASSLYPRGQNNEQFF
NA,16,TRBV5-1,CASSWPPGQALYEQYF
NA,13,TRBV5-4,CASSFTGVGGYTF
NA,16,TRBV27,CASSFSPHPGVYGYTF
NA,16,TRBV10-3,CAISAQTGATNTEAFF
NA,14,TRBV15,CATSGDRGDQPQHF
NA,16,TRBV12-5,CASGSLPGLATNEQYF
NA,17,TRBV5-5,CASSLGPRQKNNYGYTF
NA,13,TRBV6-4,CASSEGRNTEAFF
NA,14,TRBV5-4,CASSPRGGNYGYTF
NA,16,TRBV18,CASSPEETVMNTEAFF
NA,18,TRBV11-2,CASSKRQGAVRLTGELFF
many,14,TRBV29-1,CSVHEQDYNYGYTF
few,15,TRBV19,CASSDLAGNTGELFF
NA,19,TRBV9,CASSPRSRRLAGYLDTQYF
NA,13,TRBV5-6,CASSLEQNTEAFF
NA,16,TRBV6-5,CASSYSRDRGPTEAFF
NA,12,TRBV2,CASSANNQPQHF